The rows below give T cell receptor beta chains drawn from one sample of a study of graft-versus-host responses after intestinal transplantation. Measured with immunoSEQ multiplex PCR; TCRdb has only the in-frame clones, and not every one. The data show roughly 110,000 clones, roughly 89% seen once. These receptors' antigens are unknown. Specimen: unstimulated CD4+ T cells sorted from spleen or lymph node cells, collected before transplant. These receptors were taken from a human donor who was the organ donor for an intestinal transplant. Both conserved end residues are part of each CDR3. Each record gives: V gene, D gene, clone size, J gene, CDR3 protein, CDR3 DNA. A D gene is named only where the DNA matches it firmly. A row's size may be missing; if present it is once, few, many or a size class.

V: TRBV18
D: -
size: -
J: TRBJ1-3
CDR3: CASSEADGISGNTIYF
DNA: TGTGCCAGCTCGGAAGCAGACGGGATCTCTGGAAACACCATATATTTT

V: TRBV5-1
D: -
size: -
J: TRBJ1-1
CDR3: CASSLVPEMNTEAFF
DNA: TGCGCCAGCAGCTTGGTTCCAGAGATGAACACTGAAGCTTTCTTT

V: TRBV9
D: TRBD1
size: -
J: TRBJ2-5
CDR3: CASSSHGQGLGETQYF
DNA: TGTGCCAGCAGCAGTCACGGACAGGGCTTAGGAGAGACCCAGTACTTC

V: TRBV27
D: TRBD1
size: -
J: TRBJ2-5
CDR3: CASSPRDRGWETQYF
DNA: TGTGCCAGCAGTCCAAGGGACAGGGGCTGGGAGACCCAGTACTTC

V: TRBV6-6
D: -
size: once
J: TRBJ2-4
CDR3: CASSSGRAKNIQYF
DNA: TGTGCCAGCAGTTCGGGACGCGCCAAAAACATTCAGTACTTC

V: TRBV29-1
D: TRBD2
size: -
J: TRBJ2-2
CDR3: CSVGRTSGFSTGELFF
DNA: TGCAGCGTAGGTCGGACTAGCGGGTTTAGCACCGGGGAGCTGTTTTTT

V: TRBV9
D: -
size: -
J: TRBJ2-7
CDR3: CASSPRGENPYEQYF
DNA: TGTGCCAGCAGCCCCAGGGGAGAGAACCCCTACGAGCAGTACTTC

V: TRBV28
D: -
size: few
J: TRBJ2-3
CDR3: CASSPAMGRDPIAVRDTQYF
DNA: TGTGCCAGCAGTCCCGCGATGGGCAGGGACCCAATTGCGGTGAGAGATACGCAGTATTTT

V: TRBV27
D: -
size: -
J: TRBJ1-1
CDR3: CASHGWSTEAFF
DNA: TGTGCCAGCCACGGTTGGAGCACTGAAGCTTTCTTT

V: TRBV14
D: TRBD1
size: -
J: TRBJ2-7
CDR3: CASSQVGDRGQRREYF
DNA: TGTGCCAGCAGCCAAGTTGGGGACAGGGGGCAACGGAGGGAGTACTTC

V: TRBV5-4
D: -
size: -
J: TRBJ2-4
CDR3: CASSYSQGKNIQYF
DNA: TGTGCCAGCAGTTATTCCCAGGGGAAAAACATTCAGTACTTC

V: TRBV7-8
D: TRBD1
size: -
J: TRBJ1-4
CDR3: CASSLTGQGGEKLFF
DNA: TGTGCCAGCAGCCTTACGGGACAGGGTGGAGAAAAACTGTTTTTT

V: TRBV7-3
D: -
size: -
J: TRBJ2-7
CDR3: CASSPPGRYEQYF
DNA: TGTGCCAGCAGCCCACCGGGTCGCTACGAGCAGTACTTC

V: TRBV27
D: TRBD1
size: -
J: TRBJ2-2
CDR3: CASSPAGQVNTGELFF
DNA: TGTGCCAGCAGTCCCGCGGGACAGGTTAACACCGGGGAGCTGTTTTTT

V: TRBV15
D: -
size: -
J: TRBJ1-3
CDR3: CATSRDHLFLGNTIYF
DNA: TGTGCCACCAGCAGAGATCACCTATTCCTCGGAAACACCATATATTTT

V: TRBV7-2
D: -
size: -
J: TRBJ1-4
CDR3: CASSPLAGGSGEKLFF
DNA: TGTGCCAGCAGCCCACTGGCGGGGGGTAGTGGTGAAAAACTGTTTTTT

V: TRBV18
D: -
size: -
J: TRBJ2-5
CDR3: CASSPILTGSETQYF
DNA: TGTGCCAGCTCACCAATACTCACCGGGAGTGAGACCCAGTACTTC

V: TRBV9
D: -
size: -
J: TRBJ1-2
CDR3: CASSTGQRTNYGYTF
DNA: TGTGCCAGCAGCACTGGACAGAGAACAAACTATGGCTACACCTTC

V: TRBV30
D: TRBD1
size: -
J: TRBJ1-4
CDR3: CAWNKQGSDEKLFF
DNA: TGTGCCTGGAATAAACAGGGGAGCGATGAAAAACTGTTTTTT

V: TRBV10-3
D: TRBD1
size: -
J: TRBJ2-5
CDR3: CAIRGTGSTETQYF
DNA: TGTGCCATCCGAGGGACAGGGAGTACGGAGACCCAGTACTTC

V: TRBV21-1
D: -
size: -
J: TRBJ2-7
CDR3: CASSKLRGGSPYEQYF
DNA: TGTGCCAGCAGCAAACTCCGGGGAGGTAGTCCCTACGAGCAGTACTTC

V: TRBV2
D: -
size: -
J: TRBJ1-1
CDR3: CASSEDPWVNTEAFF
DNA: TGTGCCAGCAGTGAGGATCCGTGGGTGAACACTGAAGCTTTCTTT

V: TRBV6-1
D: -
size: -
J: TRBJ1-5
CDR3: CASRDNSNQPQHF
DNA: TGTGCCAGCAGAGATAATAGCAATCAGCCCCAGCATTTT

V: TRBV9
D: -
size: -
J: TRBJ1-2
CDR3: CASSVVQDYGYTF
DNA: TGTGCCAGCAGCGTAGTACAGGACTATGGCTACACCTTC

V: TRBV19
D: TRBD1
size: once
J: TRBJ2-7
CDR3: CASMDRVKRYEQYF
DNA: TGTGCCAGTATGGACAGGGTCAAACGATACGAGCAGTACTTC

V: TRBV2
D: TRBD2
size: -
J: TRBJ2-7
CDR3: CASRAFTSGETYEQYF
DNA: TGTGCCAGCAGAGCCTTCACTAGCGGTGAGACTTACGAGCAGTACTTC

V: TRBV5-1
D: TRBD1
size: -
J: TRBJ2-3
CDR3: CASSKGARADTQYF
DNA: TGCGCCAGCAGTAAGGGGGCGAGGGCAGATACGCAGTATTTT

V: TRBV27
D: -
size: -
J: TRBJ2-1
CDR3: CASIDTGAARNEQFF
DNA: TGTGCCAGCATAGACACGGGGGCAGCGAGGAATGAGCAGTTCTTC

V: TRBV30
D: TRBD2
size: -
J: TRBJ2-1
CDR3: CAWSVGLAGHAEQFF
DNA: TGTGCCTGGAGTGTCGGACTAGCGGGACACGCTGAGCAGTTCTTC

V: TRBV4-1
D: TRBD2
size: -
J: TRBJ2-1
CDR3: CASSQGLAAGREQFF
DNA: TGCGCCAGCAGCCAAGGACTAGCGGCCGGACGTGAGCAGTTCTTC

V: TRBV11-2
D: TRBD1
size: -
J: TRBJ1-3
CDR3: CASSLVPGSPGQERNTIYF
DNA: TGTGCCAGCAGCTTAGTGCCTGGGTCCCCAGGACAGGAGAGAAACACCATATATTTT

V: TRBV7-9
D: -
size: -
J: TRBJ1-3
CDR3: CASSLSRGSGNTIYF
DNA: TGTGCCAGCAGCCTAAGCCGAGGGTCCGGAAACACCATATATTTT

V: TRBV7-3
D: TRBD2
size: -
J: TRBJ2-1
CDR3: CASSPSGGAGDEQFF
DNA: TGTGCCAGCAGCCCTTCCGGGGGGGCCGGTGATGAGCAGTTCTTC

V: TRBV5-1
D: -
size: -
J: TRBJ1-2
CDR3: CASSLGTHGYTF
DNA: TGCGCCAGCAGTTTGGGAACCCATGGCTACACCTTC

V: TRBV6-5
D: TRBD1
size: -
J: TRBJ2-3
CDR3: CASKETGGSDTQYF
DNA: TGTGCCAGCAAGGAGACAGGGGGATCAGATACGCAGTATTTT

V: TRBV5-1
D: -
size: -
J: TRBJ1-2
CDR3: CASSTQGSYGYTF
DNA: TGCGCCAGCAGCACCCAGGGTTCCTATGGCTACACCTTC

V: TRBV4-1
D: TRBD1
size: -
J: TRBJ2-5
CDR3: CASSQGDRETQYF
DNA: TGTGCCAGCAGCCAAGGGGACAGGGAGACCCAGTACTTC

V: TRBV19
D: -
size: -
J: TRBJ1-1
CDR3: CASSRAPNEAFF
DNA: TGTGCCAGTAGTCGGGCCCCTAACGAAGCTTTCTTT

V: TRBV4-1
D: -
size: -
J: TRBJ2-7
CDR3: CASSRDSGSYEQYF
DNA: TGCGCCAGCAGCCGAGATAGCGGCTCCTACGAGCAGTACTTC

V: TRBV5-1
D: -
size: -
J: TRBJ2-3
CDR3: CASSYQSASTDTQYF
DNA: TGCGCCAGCAGCTACCAGAGCGCTAGCACAGATACGCAGTATTTT

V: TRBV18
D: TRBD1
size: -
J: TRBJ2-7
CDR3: CASSPLPRAGGAYEQYF
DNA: TGTGCCAGCTCACCCCTACCGAGGGCAGGGGGCGCATACGAGCAGTACTTC

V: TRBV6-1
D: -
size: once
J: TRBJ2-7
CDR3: CASTTVGYEQYF
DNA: TGTGCCAGCACCACCGTAGGCTACGAGCAGTACTTC

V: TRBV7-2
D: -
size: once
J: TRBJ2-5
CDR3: CASSLQGRGTQYF
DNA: TGTGCCAGCAGCTTACAGGGAAGGGGGACCCAGTACTTC

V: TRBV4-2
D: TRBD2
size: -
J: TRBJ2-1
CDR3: CASSQAGTSGGRGQFF
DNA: TGTGCCAGCAGCCAAGCCGGGACTAGCGGGGGGCGTGGGCAGTTCTTC

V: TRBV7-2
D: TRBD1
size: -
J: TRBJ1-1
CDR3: CASSPGQQGAAFF
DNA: TGTGCCAGCAGCCCGGGACAGCAAGGGGCAGCTTTCTTT

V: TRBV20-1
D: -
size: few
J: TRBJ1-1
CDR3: CSASMNTEAFF
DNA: TGCAGTGCTAGTATGAACACTGAAGCTTTCTTT

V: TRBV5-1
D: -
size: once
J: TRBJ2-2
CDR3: CASSGLGASTGELFF
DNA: TGCGCCAGCAGCGGGCTCGGGGCCTCGACCGGGGAGCTGTTTTTT

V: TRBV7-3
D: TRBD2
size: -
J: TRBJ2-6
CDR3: CASSLNYGLVTPGANVLTF
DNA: TGTGCCAGCAGCTTAAATTATGGACTAGTAACCCCTGGGGCCAACGTCCTGACTTTC